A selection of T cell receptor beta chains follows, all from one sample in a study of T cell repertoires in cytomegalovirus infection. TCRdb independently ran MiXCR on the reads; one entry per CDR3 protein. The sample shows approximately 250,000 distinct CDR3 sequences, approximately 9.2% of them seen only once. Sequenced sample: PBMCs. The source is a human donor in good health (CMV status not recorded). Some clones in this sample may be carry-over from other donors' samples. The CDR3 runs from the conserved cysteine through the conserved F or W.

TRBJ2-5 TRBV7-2 CASSSQTGGQTQYF
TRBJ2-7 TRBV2 CASSEIMGLGAYEQYF
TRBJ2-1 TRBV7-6 CASTVLPNNEQFF
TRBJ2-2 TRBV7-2 CASSYGPNTGELFF
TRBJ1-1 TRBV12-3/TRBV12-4 CASVRDGYTEAFF
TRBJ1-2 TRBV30 CAWTPQSLVWGYTF
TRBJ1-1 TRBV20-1 CSARDSVRMNTEAFF
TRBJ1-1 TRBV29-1 CSVRPAGVNTEAFF
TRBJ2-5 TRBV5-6 CASSFWRPGTQETQYF
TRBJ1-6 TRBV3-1 CASSQGTRNSPLHF